This T cell receptor (beta chain) was sequenced for a study of human T cells and chemical hapten exposure. Turning to the study itself: Each patient's scalp received weekly diphenylcyclopropenone throughout the approximately 25-week study.

Per the germline V gene, CDR1 is SQVTM and CDR2 is ANQGSEA. The V gene end was trimmed by 4 bases and the J gene end by 1 base; junction bases not matched to a gene: 0. CDR3 size: 13 residues. Each CDR3 protein is one row after TCRdb ran MiXCR on the RACE reads. The sample contains 130,000 or so distinct CDR3 sequences, approximately 10% of which appear only once. This clonotype was counted ten times or more. Noted time point: patch test 3, about 24 weeks after DPC sensitization. The sample's treatment: therapeutic diphenylcyclopropenone sensitization with weekly scalp DPC. The J gene is TRBJ2-4, the V gene TRBV29-1, with 8 nucleotides matching TRBD2. The sequences come from whole blood, collected in connection with sensitization to the hapten diphenylcyclopropenone (DPC). This TCR came from a woman in her 50s with alopecia areata. Some clones in this sample may be carry-over from other donors' samples. CDR3 region: CSVASGAKNIQYF. CDR3 bases: TGCAGCGTTGCTAGCGGGGCCAAAAACATTCAGTACTTC.